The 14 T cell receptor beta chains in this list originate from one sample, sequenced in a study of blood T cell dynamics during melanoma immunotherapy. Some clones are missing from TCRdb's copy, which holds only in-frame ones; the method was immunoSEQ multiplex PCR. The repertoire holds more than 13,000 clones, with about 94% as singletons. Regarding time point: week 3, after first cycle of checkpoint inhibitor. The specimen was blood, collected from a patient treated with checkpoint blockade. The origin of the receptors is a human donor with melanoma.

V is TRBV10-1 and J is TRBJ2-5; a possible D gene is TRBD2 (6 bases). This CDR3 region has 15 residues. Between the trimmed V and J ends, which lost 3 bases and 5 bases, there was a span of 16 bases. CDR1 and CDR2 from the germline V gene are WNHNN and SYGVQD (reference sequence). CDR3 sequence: CASSDSTGGGETQYF. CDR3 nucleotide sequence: TGCGCCAGCAGTGATTCGACGGGTGGGGGGGAGACCCAGTACTTC.

CDR3 sequence: CASSIGDSEATQYF. The DNA of the CDR3 is TGTGCCAGTAGTATTGGGGACTCCGAGGCGACCCAGTACTTC. The rearrangement joins TRBV19 to TRBJ2-5, with D tentatively TRBD2 (6 bases). CDR3 length: 14 residues. V was shortened by 3 bases and J by 7 bases, with 15 bases between the two germline ends. In germline, CDR1 is LNHDA, CDR2 SQIVND (reference sequence). Combining the CDR3 with reference TRBV19 and TRBJ2-5 gives the whole variable domain DGGITQSPKYLFRKEGQNVTLSCEQNLNHDAMYWYRQDPGQGLRLIYYSQIVNDFQKGDIAEGYSVSREKKESFPLTVTSAQKNPTAFYLCASSIGDSEATQYFGPGTRLLVL.

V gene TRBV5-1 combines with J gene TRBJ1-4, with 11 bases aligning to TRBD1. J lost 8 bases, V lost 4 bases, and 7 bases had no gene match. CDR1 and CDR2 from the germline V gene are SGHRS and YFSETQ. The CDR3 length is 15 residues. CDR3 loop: CASSRGTGGREKLFF. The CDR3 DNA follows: TGCGCCAGCAGCCGGGGGACAGGGGGGCGAGAAAAACTGTTTTTT. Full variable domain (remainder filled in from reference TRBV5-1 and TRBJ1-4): KAGVTQTPRYLIKTRGQQVTLSCSPISGHRSVSWYQQTPGQGLQFLFEYFSETQRNKGNFPGRFSGRQFSNSRSEMNVSTLELGDSALYLCASSRGTGGREKLFFGSGTQLSVL.

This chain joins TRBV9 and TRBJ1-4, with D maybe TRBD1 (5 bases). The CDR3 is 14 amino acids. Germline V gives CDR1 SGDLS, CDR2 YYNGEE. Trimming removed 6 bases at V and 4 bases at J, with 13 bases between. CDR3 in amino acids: CASNPKGSNEKLFF. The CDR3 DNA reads TGTGCCAGCAACCCCAAGGGGAGTAATGAAAAACTGTTTTTT.

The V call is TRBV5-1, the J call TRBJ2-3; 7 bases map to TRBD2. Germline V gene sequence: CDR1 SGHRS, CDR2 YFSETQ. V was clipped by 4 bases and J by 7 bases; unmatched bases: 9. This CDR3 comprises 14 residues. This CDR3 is CASSISGSGYTQYF. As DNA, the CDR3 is TGCGCCAGCAGCATTAGCGGGTCGGGGTATACGCAGTATTTT.

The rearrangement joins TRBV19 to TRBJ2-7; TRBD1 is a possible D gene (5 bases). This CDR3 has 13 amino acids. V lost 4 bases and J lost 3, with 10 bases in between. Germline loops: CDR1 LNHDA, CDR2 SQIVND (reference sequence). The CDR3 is CASSKDRSYEQYF. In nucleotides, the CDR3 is TGTGCCAGTAGTAAAGACAGAAGCTACGAGCAGTACTTC.

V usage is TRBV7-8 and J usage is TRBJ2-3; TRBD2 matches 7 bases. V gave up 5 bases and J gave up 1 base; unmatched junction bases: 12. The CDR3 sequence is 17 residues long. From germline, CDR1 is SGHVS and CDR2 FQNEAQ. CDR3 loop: CASSRRGAGDGTDTQYF. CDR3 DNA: TGTGCCAGCAGCCGTAGAGGGGCGGGAGACGGCACAGATACGCAGTATTTT.

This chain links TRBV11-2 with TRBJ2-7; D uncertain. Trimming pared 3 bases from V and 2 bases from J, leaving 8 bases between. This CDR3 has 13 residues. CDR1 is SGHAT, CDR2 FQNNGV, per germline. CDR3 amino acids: CASSLNGPYEQYF. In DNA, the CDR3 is TGTGCCAGCAGCTTGAACGGACCCTACGAGCAGTACTTC.

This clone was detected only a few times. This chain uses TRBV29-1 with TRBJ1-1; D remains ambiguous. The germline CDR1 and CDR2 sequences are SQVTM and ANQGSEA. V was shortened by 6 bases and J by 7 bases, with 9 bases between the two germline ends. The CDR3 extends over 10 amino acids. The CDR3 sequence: CSVADLEAFF. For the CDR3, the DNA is TGCAGCGTGGCGGACCTTGAAGCTTTCTTT.

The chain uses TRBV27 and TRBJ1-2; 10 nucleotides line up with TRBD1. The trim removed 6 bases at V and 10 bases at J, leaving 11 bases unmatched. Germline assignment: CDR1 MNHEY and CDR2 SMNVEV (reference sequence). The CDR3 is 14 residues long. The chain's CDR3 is CASRPAGTGVYYTF. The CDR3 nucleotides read TGTGCCAGCAGACCCGCCGGGACAGGGGTATACTACACCTTC.

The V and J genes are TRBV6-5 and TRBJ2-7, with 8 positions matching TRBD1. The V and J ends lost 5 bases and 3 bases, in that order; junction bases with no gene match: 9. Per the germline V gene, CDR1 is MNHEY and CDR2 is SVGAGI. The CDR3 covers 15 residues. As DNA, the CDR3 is TGTGCCAGCAGTCCGGGGACAGGCCGGCTCTACGAGCAGTACTTC. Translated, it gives CASSPGTGRLYEQYF.

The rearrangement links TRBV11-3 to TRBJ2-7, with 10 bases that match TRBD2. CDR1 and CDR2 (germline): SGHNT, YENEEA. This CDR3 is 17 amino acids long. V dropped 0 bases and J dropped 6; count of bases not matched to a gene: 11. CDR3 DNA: TGTGCCAGCAGCTTAGATAGGCTAGCGGGAGTCAAGGGCGAGCAGTACTTC. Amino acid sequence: CASSLDRLAGVKGEQYF.

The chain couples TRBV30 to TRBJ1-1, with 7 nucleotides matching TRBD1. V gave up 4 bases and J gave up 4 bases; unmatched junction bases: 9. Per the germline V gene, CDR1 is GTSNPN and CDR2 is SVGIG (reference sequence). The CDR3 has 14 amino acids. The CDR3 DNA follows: TGTGCCTGGAATCTGAGGGGGCCGGGCACTGAAGCTTTCTTT. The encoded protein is CAWNLRGPGTEAFF. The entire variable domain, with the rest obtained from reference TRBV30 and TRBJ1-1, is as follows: SQTIHQWPATLVQPVGSPLSLECTVEGTSNPNLYWYRQAAGRGLQLLFYSVGIGQISSEVPQNLSASRPQDRQFILSSKKLLLSDSGFYLCAWNLRGPGTEAFFGQGTRLTVV.

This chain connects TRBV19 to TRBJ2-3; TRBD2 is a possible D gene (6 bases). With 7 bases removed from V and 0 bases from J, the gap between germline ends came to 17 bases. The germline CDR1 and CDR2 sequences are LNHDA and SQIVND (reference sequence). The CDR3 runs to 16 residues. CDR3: CASNTPGAGSTDTQYF. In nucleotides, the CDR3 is TGTGCCAGTAATACCCCGGGAGCGGGTAGCACAGATACGCAGTATTTT.